Reported below is one TCR beta chain. The data derive from a study of blood T cell repertoires in COVID-19. Across the study: Sites across the United States, Italy and Spain contributed samples from acute and convalescent COVID-19. Sources were T cells, B-cell-depleted T cells, or PBMCs; the material itself was cDNA or gDNA.

Source study methods: By means of reference gene primer amplification, nucleated cell counts were estimated. TCRdb's table, derived via immunoSEQ multiplex PCR, lists solely in-frame clones and lacks some. V and J calls and clone size follow that table, whereas D and trimming were derived from the DNA. This table has about 180,000 clones, approximately 90% appearing once. Germline V gene data show CDR1 as KGHDR and CDR2 as SFDVKD. V gave up 4 bases and J gave up 4 bases; unmatched junction bases: 12. The CDR3 loop spans 18 amino acids. What was sequenced was peripheral blood. J is TRBJ1-2 and V is TRBV24-1; 12 bases match TRBD1. This clonotype was sampled from a man between 18 and 29 years old who had recovered from COVID-19. The CDR3 coding sequence is TGTGCCACCAGTGAGGGCGGGACAGGGGGCGAAAAAGCCTATGGCTACACCTTC. Its protein is CATSEGGTGGEKAYGYTF.